The 3 T cell receptor beta chains listed next were all sequenced from one sample in a study of cytomegalovirus exposure and HLA in healthy donors. The study ran its PCR with 60 Vbeta and 13 Jbeta primers. Profiled with immunoSEQ multiplex PCR; TCRdb holds only in-frame clones, not every one. The sample consists of some 180,000 clones, roughly 8.7% of them appearing once. Sequenced: PBMCs. The receptors were sampled from a woman under 40 in good health and CMV-seropositive.

This clone was seen a few times. The rearrangement joins TRBV6-5 to TRBJ1-1; D is unresolved. Trimming cost V 2 bases and J 4 bases, with 8 bases left between them. CDR3 size: 13 residues. From germline, CDR1 is MNHEY and CDR2 SVGAGI. CDR3 residues: CASSYGESTEAFF. The CDR3 coding sequence is TGTGCCAGCAGTTACGGGGAGAGCACTGAAGCTTTCTTT.

DNA of the CDR3: TGCAGCGTTTTGGGGGCCTGGAATGAAAAACTGTTTTTT. Translating gives CSVLGAWNEKLFF. The chain employs TRBV29-1 and TRBJ1-4, with a weak D call TRBD1 (6 bases). The CDR3 runs 13 residues. V was cut by 5 bases and J by 5 bases, with 12 bases left in between. Germline CDR1 and CDR2: SQVTM and ANQGSEA.

This clone was detected only a few times. This sequence joins TRBV15 and TRBJ2-1; 12 nucleotides line up with TRBD2. This CDR3 is built from 16 residues. Per germline, CDR1 LNHNV and CDR2 YYDKDF (reference sequence). V shed 3 bases and J 5 bases; nucleotides not matched to a gene: 5. CDR3 region: CATSRPASGRDNEQFF. The CDR3 DNA reads as TGTGCCACCAGCAGGCCCGCTAGCGGGAGGGACAATGAGCAGTTCTTC. The full variable domain, its missing parts supplied by reference TRBV15 and TRBJ2-1, is DAMVIQNPRYQVTQFGKPVTLSCSQTLNHNVMYWYQQKSSQAPKLLFHYYDKDFNNEADTPDNFQSRRPNTSFCFLDIRSPGLGDTAMYLCATSRPASGRDNEQFFGPGTRLTVL.